A selection of T cell receptor beta chains follows, all from one sample in a study of cytomegalovirus exposure and HLA in healthy donors. Method: immunoSEQ multiplex PCR; TCRdb's copy keeps in-frame clones and lacks some. The sample includes approximately 90,000 clones, over 70% of them seen just once. The sequencing sample was made of PBMCs. All receptors come from a boy aged 5-17 years in good health and CMV-seronegative. Both conserved end residues are part of each CDR3. The D gene is left open where the match is weak. Size is stated for part of the rows, as once, few or many counts, or as a class when the clone is expanded.

j_call clone_size v_call d_call cdr3_aa cdr3_nt
TRBJ1-1 NA TRBV9 NA CASSVATGDTEAFF TGTGCCAGCAGCGTAGCTACAGGAGACACTGAAGCTTTCTTT
TRBJ2-3 once TRBV6-6 TRBD2 CASSSGTSGGNTQYF TGTGCCAGCAGTAGCGGGACTAGCGGGGGTAATACGCAGTATTTT
TRBJ1-1 few TRBV4-1 NA CASSQGGPEAFF TGCGCCAGCAGCCAAGGGGGGCCTGAAGCTTTCTTT
TRBJ2-7 NA TRBV27 NA CASSLQGGPYEQYF TGTGCCAGCAGTTTACAGGGAGGTCCCTACGAGCAGTACTTC
TRBJ2-3 NA TRBV19 NA CASSQGTDTQYF TGTGCCAGTAGTCAGGGAACAGATACGCAGTATTTT
TRBJ2-7 once TRBV7-8 NA CASSLAREFFHEQYF TGTGCCAGCAGCTTAGCGAGGGAGTTTTTCCACGAGCAGTACTTC
TRBJ2-2 NA TRBV11-2 NA CASSRLVGGTGELFF TGTGCCAGCAGCCGTCTCGTGGGCGGGACCGGGGAGCTGTTTTTT
TRBJ2-7 NA TRBV29-1 NA CSVDVGQGGYEQYF TGCAGCGTTGATGTAGGGCAGGGGGGCTACGAGCAGTACTTC
TRBJ2-2 NA TRBV30 NA CAWSVRGKDTGELFF TGTGCCTGGAGTGTTAGAGGGAAGGACACCGGGGAGCTGTTTTTT
TRBJ1-1 NA TRBV14 NA CASTPLGNTEAFF TGTGCCAGCACCCCCCTAGGGAACACTGAAGCTTTCTTT
TRBJ2-5 few TRBV9 NA CASSVGTTRLETQYF TGTGCCAGCAGCGTAGGAACAACTAGGTTAGAGACCCAGTACTTC
TRBJ1-2 NA TRBV28 TRBD1 CASSLNRGNYGYTF TGTGCCAGCAGTTTAAACAGGGGTAACTATGGCTACACCTTC
TRBJ1-1 NA TRBV4-2 NA CASSQDALGLTVVAFF TGTGCCAGCAGCCAAGATGCTCTAGGTCTGACGGTGGTAGCTTTCTTT
TRBJ1-2 NA TRBV28 NA CASDGGGGYGYTF TGTGCCAGCGACGGAGGAGGTGGCTATGGCTACACCTTC
TRBJ2-1 few TRBV4-1 NA CASSPPWGLSYNEQFF TGCGCCAGCAGCCCCCCATGGGGGCTATCCTACAATGAGCAGTTCTTC
TRBJ2-5 once TRBV29-1 NA CSVLQMETQYF TGCAGCGTCTTACAGATGGAGACCCAGTACTTC
TRBJ2-1 once TRBV29-1 TRBD2 CSAIGWGGEQFF TGCAGCGCCATAGGGTGGGGGGGTGAGCAGTTCTTC
TRBJ2-7 NA TRBV7-2 TRBD2 CASSATSGSTYEQYF TGTGCCAGCAGCGCTACTAGCGGAAGCACCTACGAGCAGTACTTC
TRBJ1-5 NA TRBV6-1 TRBD1 CASSEGTGAQPQHF TGTGCCAGCAGTGAAGGGACAGGGGCTCAGCCCCAGCATTTT
TRBJ1-5 NA TRBV4-1 NA CASSQWNRSNQPQHF TGCGCCAGCAGCCAGTGGAACAGGAGCAATCAGCCCCAGCATTTT
TRBJ1-1 NA TRBV28 NA CASRQTLNTEAFF TGTGCCAGCAGGCAGACTTTGAACACTGAAGCTTTCTTT
TRBJ1-5 NA TRBV9 NA CASSVSGNQPQHF TGTGCCAGCAGCGTAAGCGGGAATCAGCCCCAGCATTTT
TRBJ2-7 NA TRBV29-1 NA CSVERGFEQYF TGCAGCGTTGAACGGGGGTTCGAGCAGTACTTC
TRBJ2-3 NA TRBV29-1 TRBD2 CSVVGLAGVQTDTQYF TGCAGCGTGGTAGGACTAGCGGGCGTCCAAACAGATACGCAGTATTTT
TRBJ2-3 NA TRBV28 TRBD1 CASSGTGSGDTQYF TGTGCCAGCAGTGGGACAGGGTCCGGAGATACGCAGTATTTT
TRBJ1-1 NA TRBV2 TRBD1 CASNLEPGQYMNTEAFF TGTGCCAGCAACCTGGAGCCGGGACAGTACATGAACACTGAAGCTTTCTTT
TRBJ2-7 NA TRBV29-1 NA CSVSQGSIEQYF TGCAGCGTTTCACAGGGATCGATCGAGCAGTACTTC
TRBJ1-2 once TRBV7-9 TRBD1 CASSPQGAYGYTF TGTGCCAGCAGCCCACAGGGGGCATATGGCTACACCTTC
TRBJ2-7 NA TRBV7-9 NA CASSAGLTYEQYF TGTGCCAGCAGCGCGGGACTCACCTACGAGCAGTACTTC
TRBJ2-1 few TRBV10-3 TRBD2 CAITTDGGNEQFF TGTGCCATCACCACGGACGGGGGGAATGAGCAGTTCTTC
TRBJ1-4 NA TRBV27 NA CASSFYPPGTKLFF TGTGCCAGCAGTTTTTACCCCCCGGGGACAAAGCTGTTTTTT
TRBJ1-1 NA TRBV28 NA CASSPRVNTEAFF TGTGCCAGCAGCCCCAGGGTGAACACTGAAGCTTTCTTT
TRBJ2-1 NA TRBV13 NA CASSLGDEGLPLGNEQFF TGTGCCAGCAGCTTAGGGGATGAGGGCCTACCCCTCGGCAATGAGCAGTTCTTC
TRBJ1-6 NA TRBV5-6 NA CASSLVRDVSSPLHF TGTGCCAGCAGCTTAGTCAGGGATGTTAGTTCACCCCTCCACTTT
TRBJ1-1 NA TRBV30 NA CACGPRGTEAFF TGTGCATGTGGTCCGAGAGGGACTGAAGCTTTCTTT
TRBJ1-5 NA TRBV6-5 TRBD1 CASSYSKQGGNQPQHF TGTGCCAGCAGTTACTCGAAACAGGGGGGCAATCAGCCCCAGCATTTT